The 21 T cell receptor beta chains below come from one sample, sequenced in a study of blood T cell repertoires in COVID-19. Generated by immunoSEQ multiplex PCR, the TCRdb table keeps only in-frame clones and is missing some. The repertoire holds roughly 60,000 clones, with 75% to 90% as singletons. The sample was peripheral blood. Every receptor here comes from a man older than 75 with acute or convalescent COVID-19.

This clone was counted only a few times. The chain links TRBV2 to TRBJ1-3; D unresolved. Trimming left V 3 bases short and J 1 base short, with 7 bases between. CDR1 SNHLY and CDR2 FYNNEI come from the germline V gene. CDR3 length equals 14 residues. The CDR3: CASSEVGSGNTIYF. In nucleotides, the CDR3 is TGTGCCAGCAGTGAGGTCGGTTCTGGAAACACCATATATTTT.

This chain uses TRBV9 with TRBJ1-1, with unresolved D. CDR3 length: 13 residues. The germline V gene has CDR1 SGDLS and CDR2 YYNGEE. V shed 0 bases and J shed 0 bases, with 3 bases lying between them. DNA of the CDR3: TGTGCCAGCAGCGTAGTCGTGAACACTGAAGCTTTCTTT. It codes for CASSVVVNTEAFF.

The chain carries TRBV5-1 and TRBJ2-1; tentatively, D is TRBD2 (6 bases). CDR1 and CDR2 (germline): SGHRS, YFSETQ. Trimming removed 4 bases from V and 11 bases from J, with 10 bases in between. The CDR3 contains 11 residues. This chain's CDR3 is CASSEAGQQFF. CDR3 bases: TGCGCCAGCAGCGAGGCGGGGCAGCAGTTCTTC.

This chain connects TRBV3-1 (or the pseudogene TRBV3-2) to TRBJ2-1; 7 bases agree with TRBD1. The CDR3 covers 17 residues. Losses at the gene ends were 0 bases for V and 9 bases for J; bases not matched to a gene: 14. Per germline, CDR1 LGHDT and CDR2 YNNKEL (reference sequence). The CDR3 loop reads CASSQDLVQGVSGEQFF. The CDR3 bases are TGTGCCAGCAGCCAAGATCTTGTTCAGGGGGTGAGCGGTGAGCAGTTCTTC.

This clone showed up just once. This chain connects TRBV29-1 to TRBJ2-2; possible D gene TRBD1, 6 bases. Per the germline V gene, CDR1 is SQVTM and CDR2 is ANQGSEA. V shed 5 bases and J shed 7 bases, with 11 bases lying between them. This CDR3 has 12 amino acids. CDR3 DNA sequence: TGCAGCGTTAACAGGGTTGGCGGGGAGCTGTTTTTT. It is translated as CSVNRVGGELFF.

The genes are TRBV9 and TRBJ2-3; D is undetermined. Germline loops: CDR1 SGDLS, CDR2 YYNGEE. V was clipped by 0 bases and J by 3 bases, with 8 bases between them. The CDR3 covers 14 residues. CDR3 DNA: TGTGCCAGCAGCGTAGCTTCGAGGACAGATACGCAGTATTTT. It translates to CASSVASRTDTQYF.

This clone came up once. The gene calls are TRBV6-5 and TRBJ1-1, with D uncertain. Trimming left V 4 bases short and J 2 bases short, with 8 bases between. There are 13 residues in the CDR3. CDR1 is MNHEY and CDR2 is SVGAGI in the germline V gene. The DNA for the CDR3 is TGTGCCAGCAGTTCAGTTGTAAACACTGAAGCTTTCTTT. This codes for CASSSVVNTEAFF.

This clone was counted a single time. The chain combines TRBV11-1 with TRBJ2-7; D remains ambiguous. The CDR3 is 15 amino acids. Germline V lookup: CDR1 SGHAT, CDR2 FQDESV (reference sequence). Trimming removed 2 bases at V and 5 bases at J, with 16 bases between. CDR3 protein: CASSLRYGRMNEQYF. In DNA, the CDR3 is TGTGCCAGCAGCTTAAGGTACGGCAGGATGAACGAGCAGTACTTC. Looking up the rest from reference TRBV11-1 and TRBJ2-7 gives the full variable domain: EAEVAQSPRYKITEKSQAVAFWCDPISGHATLYWYRQILGQGPELLVQFQDESVVDDSQLPKDRFSAERLKGVDSTLKIQPAELGDSAMYLCASSLRYGRMNEQYFGPGTRLTVT.

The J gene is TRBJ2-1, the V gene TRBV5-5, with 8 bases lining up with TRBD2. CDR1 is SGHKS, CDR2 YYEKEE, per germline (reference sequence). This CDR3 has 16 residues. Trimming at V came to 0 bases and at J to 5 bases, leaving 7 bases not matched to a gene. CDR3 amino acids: CASSLGMGLVNNEQFF. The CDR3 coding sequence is TGTGCCAGCAGCTTGGGGATGGGACTAGTGAACAATGAGCAGTTCTTC.

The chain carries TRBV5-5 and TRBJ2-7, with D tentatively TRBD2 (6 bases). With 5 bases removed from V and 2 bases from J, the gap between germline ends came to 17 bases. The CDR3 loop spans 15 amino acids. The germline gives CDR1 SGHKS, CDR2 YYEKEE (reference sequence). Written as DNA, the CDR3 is TGTGCCAGCAGGTTCTCTAGCGTGGTCCCCTACGAGCAGTACTTC. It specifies CASRFSSVVPYEQYF.

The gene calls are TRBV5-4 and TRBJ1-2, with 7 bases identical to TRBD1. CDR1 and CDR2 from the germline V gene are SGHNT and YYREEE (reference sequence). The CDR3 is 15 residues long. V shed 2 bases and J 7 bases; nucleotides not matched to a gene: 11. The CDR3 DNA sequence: TGTGCCAGCAGCTTATGGGCCCCAGGGGGAGGTGGCTACACCTTC. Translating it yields CASSLWAPGGGGYTF. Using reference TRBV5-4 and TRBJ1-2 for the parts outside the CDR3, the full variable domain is ETGVTQSPTHLIKTRGQQVTLRCSSQSGHNTVSWYQQALGQGPQFIFQYYREEENGRGNFPPRFSGLQFPNYSSELNVNALELDDSALYLCASSLWAPGGGGYTFGSGTRLTVV.

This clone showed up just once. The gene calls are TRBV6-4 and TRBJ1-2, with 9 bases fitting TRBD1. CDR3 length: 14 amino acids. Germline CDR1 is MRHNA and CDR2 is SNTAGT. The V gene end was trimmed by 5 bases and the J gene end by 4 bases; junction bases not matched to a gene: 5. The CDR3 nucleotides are TGTGCCAGCAGTCCGGGACAGGGAGTCTATGGCTACACCTTC. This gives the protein CASSPGQGVYGYTF.

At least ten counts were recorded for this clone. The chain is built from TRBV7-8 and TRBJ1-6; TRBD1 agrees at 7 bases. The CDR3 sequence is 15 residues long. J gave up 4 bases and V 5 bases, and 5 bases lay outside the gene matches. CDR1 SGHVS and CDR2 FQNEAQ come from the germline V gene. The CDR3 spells CASSQGTDYNSPLHF. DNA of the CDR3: TGTGCCAGCAGCCAAGGGACAGATTATAATTCACCCCTCCACTTT.

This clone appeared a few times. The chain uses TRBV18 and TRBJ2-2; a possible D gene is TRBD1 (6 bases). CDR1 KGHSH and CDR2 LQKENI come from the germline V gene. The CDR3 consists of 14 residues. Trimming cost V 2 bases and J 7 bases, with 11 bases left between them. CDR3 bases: TGTGCCAGCTCACCAACAGGGCGGTTCGGGGAGCTGTTTTTT. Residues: CASSPTGRFGELFF.

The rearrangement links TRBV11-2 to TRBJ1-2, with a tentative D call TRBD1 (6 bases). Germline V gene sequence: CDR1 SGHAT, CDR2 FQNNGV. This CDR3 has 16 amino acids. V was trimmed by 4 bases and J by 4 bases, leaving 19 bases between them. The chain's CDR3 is CASSSPFRDMSYGYTF. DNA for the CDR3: TGTGCCAGCAGCTCGCCCTTTCGGGACATGAGCTATGGCTACACCTTC. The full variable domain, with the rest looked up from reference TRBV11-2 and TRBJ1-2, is EAGVAQSPRYKIIEKRQSVAFWCNPISGHATLYWYQQILGQGPKLLIQFQNNGVVDDSQLPKDRFSAERLKGVDSTLKIQPAKLEDSAVYLCASSSPFRDMSYGYTFGSGTRLTVV.

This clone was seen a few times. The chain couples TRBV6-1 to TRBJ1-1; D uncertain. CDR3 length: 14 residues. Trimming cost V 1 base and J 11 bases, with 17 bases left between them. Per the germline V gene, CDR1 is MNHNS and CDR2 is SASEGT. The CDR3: CASSEVIRKIMAFF. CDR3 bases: TGTGCCAGCAGTGAAGTGATCAGGAAGATCATGGCTTTCTTT.

The CDR3 loop is CASSQGWSPGTRGGNEQFF. DNA of the CDR3: TGTGCCAGCAGCCAAGGGTGGAGTCCCGGGACTAGAGGAGGGAATGAGCAGTTCTTC. The rearrangement joins TRBV3-1 (or the pseudogene TRBV3-2) to TRBJ2-1; 8 bases match TRBD2. J lost 7 bases, V lost 1 base, and 18 bases had no gene match. Germline V CDR1 and CDR2: LGHDT, YNNKEL (reference sequence). CDR3 length: 19 residues.

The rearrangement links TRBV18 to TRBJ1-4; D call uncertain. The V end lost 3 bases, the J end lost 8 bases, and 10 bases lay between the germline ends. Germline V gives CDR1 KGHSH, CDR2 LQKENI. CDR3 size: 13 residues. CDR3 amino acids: CASSPPPGEKLFF. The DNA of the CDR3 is TGTGCCAGCTCACCCCCGCCGGGGGAAAAACTGTTTTTT.

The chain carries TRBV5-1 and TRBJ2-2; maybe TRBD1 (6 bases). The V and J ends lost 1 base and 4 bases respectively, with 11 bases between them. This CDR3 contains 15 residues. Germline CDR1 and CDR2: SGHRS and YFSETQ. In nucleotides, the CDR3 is TGCGCCAGCAGCTTGAACACAGGGACCACCGGGGAGCTGTTTTTT. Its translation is CASSLNTGTTGELFF. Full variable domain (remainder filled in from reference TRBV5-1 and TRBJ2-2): KAGVTQTPRYLIKTRGQQVTLSCSPISGHRSVSWYQQTPGQGLQFLFEYFSETQRNKGNFPGRFSGRQFSNSRSEMNVSTLELGDSALYLCASSLNTGTTGELFFGEGSRLTVL.

The CDR3 loop is CASSFEWRYTGELFF. The CDR3 nucleotides are TGTGCCAGCAGCTTCGAGTGGAGGTACACCGGGGAGCTGTTTTTT. The chain links TRBV5-6 to TRBJ2-2; possibly TRBD2 for D (5 bases). CDR3 size: 15 residues. V lost 2 bases to trimming and J lost 3 bases, with 11 bases between them. Germline V CDR1 and CDR2: SGHDT, YYEEEE.

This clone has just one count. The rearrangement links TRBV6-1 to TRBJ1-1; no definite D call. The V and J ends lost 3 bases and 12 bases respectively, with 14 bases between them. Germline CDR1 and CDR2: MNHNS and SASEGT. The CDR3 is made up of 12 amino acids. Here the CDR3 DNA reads TGTGCCAGCAGTGAGTGGCGGGGAGAGACTTTCTTT. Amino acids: CASSEWRGETFF.